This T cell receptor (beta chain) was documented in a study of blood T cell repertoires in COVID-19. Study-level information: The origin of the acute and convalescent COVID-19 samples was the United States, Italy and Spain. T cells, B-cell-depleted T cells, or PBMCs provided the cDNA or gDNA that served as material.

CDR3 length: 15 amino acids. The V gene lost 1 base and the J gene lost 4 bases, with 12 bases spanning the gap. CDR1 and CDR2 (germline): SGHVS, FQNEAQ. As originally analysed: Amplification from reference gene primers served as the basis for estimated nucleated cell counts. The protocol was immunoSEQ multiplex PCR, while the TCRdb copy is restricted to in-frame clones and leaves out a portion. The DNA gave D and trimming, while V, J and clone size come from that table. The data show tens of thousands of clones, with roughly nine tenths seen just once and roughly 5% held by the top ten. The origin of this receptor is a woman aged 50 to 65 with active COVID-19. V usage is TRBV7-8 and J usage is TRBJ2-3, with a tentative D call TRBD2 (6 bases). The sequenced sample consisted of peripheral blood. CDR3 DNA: TGTGCCAGCAGCTTAGTTCTGGGGGGTGCAGATACGCAGTATTTT. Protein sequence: CASSLVLGGADTQYF. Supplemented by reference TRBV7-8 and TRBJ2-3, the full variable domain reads GAGVSQSPRYKVAKRGQDVALRCDPISGHVSLFWYQQALGQGPEFLTYFQNEAQLDKSGLPSDRFFAERPEGSVSTLKIQRTQQEDSAVYLCASSLVLGGADTQYFGPGTRLTVL.